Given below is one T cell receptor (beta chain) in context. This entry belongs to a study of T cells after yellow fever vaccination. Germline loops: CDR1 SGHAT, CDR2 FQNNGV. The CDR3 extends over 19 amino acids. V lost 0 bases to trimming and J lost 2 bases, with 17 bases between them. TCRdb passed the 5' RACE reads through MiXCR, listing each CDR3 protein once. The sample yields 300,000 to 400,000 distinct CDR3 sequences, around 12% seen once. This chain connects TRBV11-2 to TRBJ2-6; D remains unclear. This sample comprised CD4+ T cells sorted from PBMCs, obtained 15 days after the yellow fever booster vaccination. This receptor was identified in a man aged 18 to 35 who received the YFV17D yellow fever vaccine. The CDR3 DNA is TGTGCCAGCAGCTTAGATATAGTAATGGGATCTACTGGGGCCAACGTCCTGACTTTC. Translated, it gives CASSLDIVMGSTGANVLTF. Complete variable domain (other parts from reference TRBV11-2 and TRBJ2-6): EAGVAQSPRYKIIEKRQSVAFWCNPISGHATLYWYQQILGQGPKLLIQFQNNGVVDDSQLPKDRFSAERLKGVDSTLKIQPAKLEDSAVYLCASSLDIVMGSTGANVLTFGAGSRLTVL.